The clone carrying this TCR beta chain counts as medium-sized by frequency. Its antigen remains unidentified. HLA-DR+ Treg cells made up the iaTreg subset. CDR1 is MNHNS and CDR2 is SASEGT in the germline V gene. This CDR3 is 14 amino acids long. The record lacks a DNA sequence. This sample is drawn from a study of synovial regulatory T cells in juvenile arthritis. Findings and caveats of the study: Compared with other blood Treg cells, inflammation-associated Treg cells had reduced TCR diversity.

The table came from immunoSEQ multiplex PCR; TCRdb's copy has only in-frame clones and leaves some out. This sample contains 1,200 or so clones. The source is a donor younger than 35 with juvenile idiopathic arthritis. The specimen sequenced was Treg cells from blood. As for subset: HLA-DR+ inflammation-associated blood Treg cells. This chain uses TRBV6-1 with TRBJ2-3; TCRdb calls TRBD2, which cannot be checked without DNA. The CDR3 reads CASSEPSSYYTQYF.